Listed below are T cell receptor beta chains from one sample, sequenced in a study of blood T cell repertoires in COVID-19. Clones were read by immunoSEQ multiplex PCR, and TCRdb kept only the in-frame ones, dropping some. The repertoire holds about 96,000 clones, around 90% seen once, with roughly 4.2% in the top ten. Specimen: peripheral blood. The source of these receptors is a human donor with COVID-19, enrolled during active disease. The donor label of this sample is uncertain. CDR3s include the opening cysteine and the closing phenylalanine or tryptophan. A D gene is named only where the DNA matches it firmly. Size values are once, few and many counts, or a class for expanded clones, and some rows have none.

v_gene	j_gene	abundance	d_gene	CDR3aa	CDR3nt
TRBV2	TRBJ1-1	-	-	CASRGGAGWNTEAFF	TGTGCCAGCAGAGGGGGTGCAGGGTGGAACACTGAAGCTTTCTTT
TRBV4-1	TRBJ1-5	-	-	CASSQVPQGNQPQHF	TGCGCCAGCAGCCAAGTTCCCCAGGGAAATCAGCCCCAGCATTTT
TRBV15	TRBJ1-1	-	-	CATSTGAWTEAFF	TGTGCCACCAGCACAGGGGCATGGACTGAAGCTTTCTTT
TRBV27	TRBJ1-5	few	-	CASSLSRSGAGDQPQHF	TGTGCCAGCAGTTTATCCAGGTCGGGGGCGGGGGATCAGCCCCAGCATTTT
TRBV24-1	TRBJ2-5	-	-	CATSEGRETQYF	TGTGCCACCAGTGAGGGGAGGGAGACCCAGTACTTC
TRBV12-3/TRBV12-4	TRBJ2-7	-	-	CASSLQGYEQYF	TGTGCCAGCAGCCTTCAGGGTTACGAGCAGTACTTC
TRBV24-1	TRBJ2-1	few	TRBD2	CATGLAGPSEQFF	TGTGCCACGGGACTAGCGGGCCCCAGTGAGCAGTTCTTC
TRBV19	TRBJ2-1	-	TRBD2	CASGSGGPLVNEQFF	TGTGCCAGTGGAAGCGGGGGGCCTCTAGTCAATGAGCAGTTCTTC
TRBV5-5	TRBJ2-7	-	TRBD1	CASSSTPGQSYEQYF	TGTGCCAGCAGCTCGACTCCGGGACAGTCCTACGAGCAGTACTTC
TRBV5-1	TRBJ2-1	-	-	CASSLWVQSSYNEQFF	TGCGCCAGCAGCTTGTGGGTACAGAGCTCCTACAATGAGCAGTTCTTC
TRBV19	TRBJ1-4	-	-	CASSQANNEKLFF	TGTGCCAGCTCACAGGCAAATAATGAAAAACTGTTTTTT
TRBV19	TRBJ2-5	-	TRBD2	CASSIIGMGLVGETQYF	TGTGCCAGTAGTATAATCGGTATGGGACTAGTAGGTGAGACCCAGTACTTC
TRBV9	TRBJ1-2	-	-	CASSVEVWGANGYTF	TGTGCCAGCAGCGTAGAGGTCTGGGGAGCGAATGGCTACACCTTC
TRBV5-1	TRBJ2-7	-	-	CASSLAAAGMYF	TGCGCCAGCAGCTTGGCAGCGGCAGGAATGTACTTC
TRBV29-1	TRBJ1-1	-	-	CSVGVQLRSEAFF	TGCAGCGTTGGAGTACAGCTAAGGTCTGAAGCTTTCTTT
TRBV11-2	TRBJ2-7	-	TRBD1	CASSLDPQGAYEQYF	TGTGCCAGCAGCTTAGATCCACAGGGGGCCTACGAGCAGTACTTC
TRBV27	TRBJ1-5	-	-	CASSLDRFNQPQHF	TGTGCCAGCAGTTTGGACAGATTTAATCAGCCCCAGCATTTT
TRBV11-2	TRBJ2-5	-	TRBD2	CASSASLREGETQYF	TGTGCCAGCAGCGCCAGCCTGAGGGAGGGTGAGACCCAGTACTTC
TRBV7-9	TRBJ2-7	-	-	CASSPLSSWTVGSSYEQYF	TGTGCCAGCAGCCCCCTTAGTAGCTGGACAGTGGGTTCCTCCTACGAGCAGTACTTC
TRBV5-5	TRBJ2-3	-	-	CAGSGSFPDTQYF	TGTGCCGGATCCGGGTCCTTTCCAGATACGCAGTATTTT
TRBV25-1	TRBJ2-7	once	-	CASSDHRYEQYF	TGTGCCAGCAGTGACCACAGATACGAGCAGTACTTC
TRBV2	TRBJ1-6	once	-	CASCQGDSPLHF	TGTGCCAGCTGCCAGGGTGATTCACCCCTCCACTTT
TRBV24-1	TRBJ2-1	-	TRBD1	CATSDFRDRGARSYNEQFF	TGTGCCACCAGTGATTTCCGGGACAGGGGGGCTCGCTCCTACAATGAGCAGTTCTTC
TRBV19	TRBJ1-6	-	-	CATGGRANSPLHF	TGTGCCACGGGGGGCAGGGCCAATTCACCCCTCCACTTT
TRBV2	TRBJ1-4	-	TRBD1	CASMTGQGREKLFF	TGTGCCAGCATGACTGGACAGGGGAGGGAAAAACTGTTTTTT
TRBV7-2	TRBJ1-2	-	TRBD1	CASSLPGTGYGYTF	TGTGCCAGCAGCCTCCCGGGGACAGGGTATGGCTACACCTTC
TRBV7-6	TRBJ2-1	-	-	CASSLALSLAYNEQFF	TGTGCCAGCAGCTTAGCGCTGTCCCTAGCCTACAATGAGCAGTTCTTC
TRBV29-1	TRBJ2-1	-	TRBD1	CSVSGTGTYNEQFF	TGCAGCGTCTCCGGGACAGGGACCTACAATGAGCAGTTCTTC
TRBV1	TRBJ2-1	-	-	CTSSHTDPSGGCSYNEQFF	TGCACCAGCAGCCATACCGACCCTAGCGGGGGGTGCTCCTACAATGAGCAGTTCTTC
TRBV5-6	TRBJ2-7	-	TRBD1	CASCRGQGAYEQYF	TGTGCCAGCTGCCGGGGACAGGGGGCCTACGAGCAGTACTTC
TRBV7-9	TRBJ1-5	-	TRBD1	CASSSGQRNQPQHF	TGTGCCAGCAGCTCGGGACAGCGCAATCAGCCCCAGCATTTT
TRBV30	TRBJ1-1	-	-	CAWRGQPNTEAFF	TGTGCCTGGAGGGGGCAGCCGAACACTGAAGCTTTCTTT
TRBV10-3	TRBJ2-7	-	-	CAISVQASWHEQYF	TGTGCCATCAGTGTGCAAGCGAGCTGGCACGAGCAGTACTTC
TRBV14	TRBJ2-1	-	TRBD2	CASSQVAGGYNEQFF	TGTGCCAGCAGCCAAGTAGCGGGGGGATACAATGAGCAGTTCTTC
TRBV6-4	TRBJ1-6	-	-	CAAGSEGNSPLHF	TGTGCCGCGGGGAGCGAAGGGAATTCACCCCTCCACTTT
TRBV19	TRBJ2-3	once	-	CASSSGQASSTDTQYF	TGTGCCAGTAGCTCCGGACAAGCATCTAGCACAGATACGCAGTATTTT
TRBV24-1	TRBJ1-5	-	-	CATSDTQGIGNQPQHF	TGTGCCACCAGTGACACTCAGGGAATTGGTAATCAGCCCCAGCATTTT
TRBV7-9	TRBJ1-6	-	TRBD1	CASSFPGQGSPLHF	TGTGCCAGCAGCTTTCCGGGACAGGGGTCACCCCTCCACTTT
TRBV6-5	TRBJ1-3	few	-	CASTARTTGNTIYF	TGTGCCAGCACTGCAAGGACAACTGGAAACACCATATATTTT
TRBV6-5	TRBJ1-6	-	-	CASSYRGSPLHF	TGTGCCAGCAGTTATCGAGGTTCACCCCTCCACTTT
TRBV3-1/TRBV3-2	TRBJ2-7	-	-	CASSQGAF	TGTGCCAGCAGCCAAGGAGCATTC
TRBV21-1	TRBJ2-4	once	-	CARPRQGAYQNIQYF	TGTGCCAGACCTAGACAGGGGGCATACCAAAACATTCAGTACTTC
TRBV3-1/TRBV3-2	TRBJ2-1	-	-	CASSQVFGEQFF	TGTGCCAGCAGCCAAGTTTTCGGTGAGCAGTTCTTC
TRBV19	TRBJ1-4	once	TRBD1	CASRETGGNEKLFF	TGTGCCAGTAGGGAGACAGGGGGTAATGAAAAACTGTTTTTT
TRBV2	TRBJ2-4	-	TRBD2	CASSVGGGVTKNIQYF	TGTGCCAGCAGTGTTGGCGGGGGGGTAACCAAAAACATTCAGTACTTC
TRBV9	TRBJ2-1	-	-	CASSAGLSSYNEQFF	TGTGCCAGCAGCGCGGGACTGAGCTCCTACAATGAGCAGTTCTTC
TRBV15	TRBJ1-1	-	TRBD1	CATSTEQGQGFEAFF	TGTGCCACCAGCACCGAACAGGGGCAGGGCTTTGAAGCTTTCTTT
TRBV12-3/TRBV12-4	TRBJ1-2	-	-	CASSVDKGHGYTF	TGTGCCAGCAGTGTGGACAAGGGGCATGGCTACACCTTC
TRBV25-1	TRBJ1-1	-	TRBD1	CASSEWVQGGNTEAFF	TGTGCCAGCAGTGAATGGGTACAGGGGGGGAACACTGAAGCTTTCTTT
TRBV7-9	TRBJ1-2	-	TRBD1	CASSFPSIRTGVGGYTF	TGTGCCAGCAGCTTCCCTTCCATACGCACAGGGGTTGGTGGCTACACCTTC